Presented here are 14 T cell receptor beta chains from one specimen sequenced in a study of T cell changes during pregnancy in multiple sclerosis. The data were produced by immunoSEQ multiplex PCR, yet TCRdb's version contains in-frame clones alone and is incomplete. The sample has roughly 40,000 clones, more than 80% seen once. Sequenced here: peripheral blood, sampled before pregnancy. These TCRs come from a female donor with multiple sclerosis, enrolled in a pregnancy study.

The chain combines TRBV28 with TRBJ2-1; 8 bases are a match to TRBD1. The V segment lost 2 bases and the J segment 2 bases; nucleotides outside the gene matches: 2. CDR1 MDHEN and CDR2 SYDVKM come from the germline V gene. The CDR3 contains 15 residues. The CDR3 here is CASSLPTGAYNEQFF. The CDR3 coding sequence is TGTGCCAGCAGTTTACCGACAGGGGCCTACAATGAGCAGTTCTTC.

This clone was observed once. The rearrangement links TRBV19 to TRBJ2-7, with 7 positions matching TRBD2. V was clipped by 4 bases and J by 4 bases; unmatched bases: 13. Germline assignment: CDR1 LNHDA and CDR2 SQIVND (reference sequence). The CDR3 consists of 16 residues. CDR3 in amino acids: CASSTRGDTSTYEQYF. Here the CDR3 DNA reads TGTGCCAGTAGTACCCGGGGGGATACTTCCACTTACGAGCAGTACTTC. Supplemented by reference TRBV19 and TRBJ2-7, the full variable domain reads DGGITQSPKYLFRKEGQNVTLSCEQNLNHDAMYWYRQDPGQGLRLIYYSQIVNDFQKGDIAEGYSVSREKKESFPLTVTSAQKNPTAFYLCASSTRGDTSTYEQYFGPGTRLTVT.

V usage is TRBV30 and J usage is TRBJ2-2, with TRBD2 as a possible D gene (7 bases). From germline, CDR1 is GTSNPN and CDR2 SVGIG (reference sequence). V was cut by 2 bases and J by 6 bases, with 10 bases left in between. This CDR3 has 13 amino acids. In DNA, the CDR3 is TGTGCCTGGAGTCCCGGGGGGCCCGGGGAGCTGTTTTTT. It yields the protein CAWSPGGPGELFF.

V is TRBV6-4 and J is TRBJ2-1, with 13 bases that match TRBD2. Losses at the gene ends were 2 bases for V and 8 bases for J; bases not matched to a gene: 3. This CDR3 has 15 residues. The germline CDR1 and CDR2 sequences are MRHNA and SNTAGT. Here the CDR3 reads CASSDGTSGIDEQFF. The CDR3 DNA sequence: TGTGCCAGCAGTGACGGGACTAGCGGGATCGATGAGCAGTTCTTC.

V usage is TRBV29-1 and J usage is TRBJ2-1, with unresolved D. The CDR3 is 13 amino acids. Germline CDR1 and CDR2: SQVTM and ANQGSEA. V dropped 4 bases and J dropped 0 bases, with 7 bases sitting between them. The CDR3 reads CSVGRSSYNEQFF. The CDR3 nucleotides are TGCAGCGTTGGTCGGAGCTCCTACAATGAGCAGTTCTTC.

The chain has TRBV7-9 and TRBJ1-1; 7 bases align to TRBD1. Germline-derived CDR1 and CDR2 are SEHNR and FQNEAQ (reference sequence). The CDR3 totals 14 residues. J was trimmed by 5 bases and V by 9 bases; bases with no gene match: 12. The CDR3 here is CARRPGGLGTEAFF. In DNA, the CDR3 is TGTGCCAGGCGCCCAGGGGGACTGGGGACTGAAGCTTTCTTT.

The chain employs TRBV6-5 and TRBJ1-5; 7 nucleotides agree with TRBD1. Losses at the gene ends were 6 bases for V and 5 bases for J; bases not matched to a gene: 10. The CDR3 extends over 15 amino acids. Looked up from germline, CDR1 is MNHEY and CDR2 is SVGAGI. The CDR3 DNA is TGTGCCAGCAGCCCCCACCGGGACAGAGATCAGCCCCAGCATTTT. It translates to CASSPHRDRDQPQHF.

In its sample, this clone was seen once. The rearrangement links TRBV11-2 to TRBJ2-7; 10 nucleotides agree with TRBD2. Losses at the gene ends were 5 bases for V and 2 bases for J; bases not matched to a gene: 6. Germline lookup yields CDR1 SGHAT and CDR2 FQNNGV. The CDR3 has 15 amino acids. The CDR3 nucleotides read TGTGCCAGCAGCCCCCGGAGCGGGAGGGCCTACGAGCAGTACTTC. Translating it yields CASSPRSGRAYEQYF.

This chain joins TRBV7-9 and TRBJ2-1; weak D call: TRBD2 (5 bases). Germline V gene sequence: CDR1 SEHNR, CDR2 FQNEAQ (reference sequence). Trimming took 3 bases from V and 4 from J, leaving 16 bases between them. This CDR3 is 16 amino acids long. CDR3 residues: CASSLWGAVMYNEQFF. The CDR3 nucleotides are TGTGCCAGCAGCTTGTGGGGAGCGGTGATGTACAATGAGCAGTTCTTC.

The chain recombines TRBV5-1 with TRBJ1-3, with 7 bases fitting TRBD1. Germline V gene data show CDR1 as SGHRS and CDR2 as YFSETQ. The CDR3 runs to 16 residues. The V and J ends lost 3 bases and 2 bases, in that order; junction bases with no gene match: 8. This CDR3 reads CASSWSQGEAGNTIYF. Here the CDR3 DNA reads TGCGCCAGCAGCTGGAGCCAGGGGGAGGCTGGAAACACCATATATTTT.

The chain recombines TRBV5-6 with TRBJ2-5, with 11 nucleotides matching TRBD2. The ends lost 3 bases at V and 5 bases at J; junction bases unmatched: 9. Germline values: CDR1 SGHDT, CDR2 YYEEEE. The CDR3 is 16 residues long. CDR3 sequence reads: CASSYSGRARGETQYF. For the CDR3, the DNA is TGTGCCAGCAGCTATAGCGGGAGGGCCCGGGGGGAGACCCAGTACTTC.

The CDR3 DNA reads TGCGCCAGCAGCCGGGAAAGAGGGCCTTACGAGCAGTACTTC. Amino acid sequence: CASSRERGPYEQYF. The gene calls are TRBV4-1 and TRBJ2-7; TRBD2 is a possible D gene (5 bases). CDR3 size: 14 residues. With 4 bases removed from V and 4 bases from J, the gap between germline ends came to 14 bases. Germline V gives CDR1 MGHRA, CDR2 YSYEKL.

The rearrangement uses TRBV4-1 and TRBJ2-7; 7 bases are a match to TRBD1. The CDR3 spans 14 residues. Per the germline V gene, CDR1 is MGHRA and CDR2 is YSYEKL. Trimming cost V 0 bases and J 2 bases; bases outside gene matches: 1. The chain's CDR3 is CASSQETGTYEQYF. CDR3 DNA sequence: TGCGCCAGCAGCCAAGAGACAGGGACCTACGAGCAGTACTTC.

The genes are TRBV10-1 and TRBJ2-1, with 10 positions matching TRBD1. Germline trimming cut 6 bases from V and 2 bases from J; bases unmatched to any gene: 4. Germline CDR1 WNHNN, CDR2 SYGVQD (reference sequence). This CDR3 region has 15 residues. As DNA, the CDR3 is TGCGCCAGCAGCGGGACAGGGGTAACCTACAATGAGCAGTTCTTC. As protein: CASSGTGVTYNEQFF.